The following is a TCR beta chain sequence with its context. Its antigen is as yet unknown. Every sample yielded at least 7 million isolated PBMCs. The sample originates from a study of blood T cells in healthy people across ages. Study in general: T cells yielded about one barcoded beta molecule per two cells through template switching. Notes on the study in general: Correlation between TCR beta diversity and naive T cell percentage was strong.

Deletions cut 3 bases from V and 4 bases from J, with 8 bases between. CDR3 length equals 13 residues. Looked up from germline, CDR1 is SNHLY and CDR2 is FYNNEI. The second PCR ran roughly 6 to 11 cycles with a sample-barcoded 5' primer and J-beta primers. A 12-random-nucleotide template-switch adaptor tagged each cDNA molecule. Using its own MiXCR run on the 5' RACE reads, TCRdb lists one record per CDR3 protein. The repertoire includes about 1.4 million distinct CDR3 sequences, approximately 59% of them detected once, and roughly 7% sits in the top ten. This clonotype was sampled from a man between 18 and 29 years old in good health. The sequencing input was blood. J is TRBJ2-3 and V is TRBV2; no reliable D call. This CDR3 reads CASSEPPADTQYF. The CDR3 DNA reads as TGTGCCAGCAGTGAGCCCCCCGCAGATACGCAGTATTTT.